This T cell receptor beta chain was recovered during a study of blood T cells in healthy people across ages. Sample-barcoded 5' priming and a J-beta primer mix drove a second PCR of about 6 to 12 cycles. TCRdb analysed the 5' RACE reads with MiXCR anew, one entry per CDR3 protein. The table lists some 1.4 million distinct CDR3 sequences, roughly 40% of them singletons. This CDR3 spans 16 amino acids. The V and J ends lost 5 bases and 3 bases, in that order; junction bases with no gene match: 9. To note about this clonotype: Its antigen is not identified.

Regarding the study as a whole: It was found that TCR beta diversity correlated strongly with the percentage of naive T cells.

The clonotype comes from a woman younger than 35 in good health. The rearrangement links TRBV12-3 or TRBV12-4 to TRBJ2-3, with TRBD1 matching 9 bases. The sample taken for sequencing was blood. DNA for the CDR3: TGTGCCAGCAGTAACAGGGACAGGGATATAACAGATACGCAGTATTTT. Its translation: CASSNRDRDITDTQYF.